These T cell receptor beta chains were read from a single sample in a study of OX40 agonist ivuxolimab in advanced cancers. TCRdb's copy holds only in-frame clones and misses some; the assay was immunoSEQ multiplex PCR. The sample carries more than 50,000 clones, more than 75% recorded once. The starting material was CD4+ or CD8+ T cells sorted from blood, obtained in a trial of the OX40 agonist ivuxolimab. The source of these receptors is an adult with an advanced solid tumor such as melanoma, head and neck, liver or kidney cancer. The CDR3 runs from the conserved cysteine through the conserved F or W. Each record gives: V gene, J gene, D gene, CDR3 protein. D genes are given only for firm matches.

TRBV9	TRBJ2-1	-	CASSERLHNEQFF
TRBV27	TRBJ1-5	TRBD1	CASSLLTGGQSNQPQHF
TRBV6-1	TRBJ1-6	-	CASSEAFYGERGRLLSPLHF
TRBV18	TRBJ2-7	-	CASSPRGAGSYEQYF
TRBV4-1	TRBJ2-1	-	CASSQENEQFF
TRBV28	TRBJ1-3	-	CASSSPRTVSGNTIYF
TRBV6-5	TRBJ1-6	-	CASSSTVSGNSPLHF
TRBV15	TRBJ1-2	-	CATSRGSSQGDNYGYTF
TRBV9	TRBJ1-2	TRBD1	CASSAQQGTDYGYTF
TRBV11-2	TRBJ1-2	-	CASSPSLSRGADYGYTF
TRBV20-1	TRBJ2-7	-	CSARNYEQYF
TRBV5-4	TRBJ2-5	TRBD1	CASSTTQGAGETQYF
TRBV5-1	TRBJ2-1	TRBD2	CASSPGGGNEQFF
TRBV4-1	TRBJ2-5	TRBD1	CASSPGQGQKETQYF
TRBV2	TRBJ1-5	TRBD1	CASSTDRGLSNQPQHF
TRBV30	TRBJ1-1	-	CAWREKWGNTEAFF
TRBV27	TRBJ2-1	TRBD2	CASNRGRGGLNEQFF
TRBV20-1	TRBJ2-1	-	CSARIHNEQFF
TRBV27	TRBJ2-2	TRBD2	CASSFSGRVPGELFF
TRBV28	TRBJ1-3	-	CASSLDSGNTIYF
TRBV5-1	TRBJ2-2	TRBD1	CASSPRQGAAGELFF
TRBV27	TRBJ1-2	-	CASRGNRDIWANYGYTF
TRBV11-3	TRBJ2-1	-	CASSSSSGGGYNEQFF
TRBV11-2	TRBJ1-5	-	CASSFGGGHQPQHF
TRBV18	TRBJ1-2	-	CASSPSQGDGYTF
TRBV5-8	TRBJ2-2	-	CASSRDRTGELFF
TRBV18	TRBJ2-5	-	CASSPGRIETQYF
TRBV19	TRBJ2-2	-	CASKNPNTGELFF
TRBV6-1	TRBJ2-1	-	CASSGALAASYNEQFF
TRBV5-1	TRBJ2-1	-	CASSFGRDEQFF
TRBV7-2	TRBJ2-6	-	CASSLELVPGANVLTF
TRBV18	TRBJ2-3	-	CASSTDLTSTDTQYF
TRBV6-6	TRBJ2-5	-	CASSYSGRGLETQYF
TRBV13	TRBJ1-5	-	CASSRRAGGGNQPQHF
TRBV6-6	TRBJ2-1	TRBD1	CASSGKGANEQFF
TRBV9	TRBJ2-2	-	CASSVVYAGELFF
TRBV19	TRBJ1-1	-	CASTGANRSPGSRWEAFF
TRBV18	TRBJ2-2	-	CASSPLFIIANTGELFF
TRBV18	TRBJ2-5	-	CASSPPGRGETQYF
TRBV27	TRBJ1-1	-	CASILRRGNTEAFF